This paragraph reports one T cell receptor (beta chain). This clone was counted many times. Its antigen target is currently unknown. In this record, gene identifiers and germline sequences come from the mouse. The CDR3 goes on 4 residues after the read ends, and that part is filled in from the germline J gene. The intended sense of this specimen's time point label: mouse skin 6 weeks after grafting, around onset of hair loss. To track clonal expansion, skin biopsies were taken from mouse graft recipients at grafting and at 3 and 6 weeks after grafting. Library preparation was by the immunoSEQ multiplex PCR assay. RNA was extracted from all samples and reverse transcribed into cDNA, which served as template for TCR sequencing. First-strand cDNA was synthesized with SuperScript III using a 2:1 mix of oligo-dT and random hexamers. Amplification bias was assessed with a synthetic immune receptor repertoire, and residual bias was removed computationally. Libraries were sequenced on Illumina HiSeq with 60 bp reads covering the CDR3, read from J toward V. In the source study's methods: After raw reads were preprocessed to remove errors, the CDR3 was defined following IMGT conventions as running from the conserved cysteine to phenylalanine. Clonality was calculated as 1 minus Shannon entropy normalized by log2 of the number of productive unique TCRs. Whether scalp clones were CD4 or CD8 was inferred by matching scalp TCRbeta sequences against CD4 and CD8 repertoires sorted from blood. This immuneACCESS table, as held by TCRdb, lists in-frame sequences with V and J called but not all clones. Of the missing ones, under half trace to an unresolved V gene in checked studies; the others have no known cause. V and J calls and clone size are as listed in that table; D and trimming were resolved from the DNA. For this sample, about 6,000 clones appear and none is a singleton. The top ten clones comprise roughly a quarter of the sample.

The data are from a study of CD8+ T cells in alopecia areata (dated by TCRdb to between 2018 and 2020). Regarding the study in general: Female C3H/HeJ recipients, about 6-11 weeks old, were grafted with skin from C3H/HeJ donors with spontaneous alopecia (roughly 6-13 months old). Human TCRbeta sequencing covered scalp tissue and sorted CD4+ and CD8+ peripheral blood T cells from patchy and totalis/universalis alopecia areata patients and healthy controls. RNA came from the PAXgene miRNA kit for fixed scalp, the miRNeasy kit for PBMCs, and the RNeasy kit for mouse skin. To study T cell clonal expansion in alopecia areata, the researchers applied high-throughput TCRbeta sequencing to both the C3H/HeJ mouse model and human patients. immunoSEQ multiplex PCR using 35 Vbeta forward primers and 13 Jbeta reverse primers was used to amplify TCRbeta CDR3 regions. Scalp clonality was compared across normal scalp (n=4), patchy alopecia areata scalp (n=8), and alopecia totalis/universalis scalp (n=8).

The CDR3 starts with the cysteine, ends with the phenylalanine, and has 15 residues. Only the CDR3 bases that were read are kept: 33 of them, in frame from base 1. V is pruned by 5 bases and J by 2 bases, leaving 6 bases of the junction without a gene match. The germline V gene (reference sequence) provides CDR1 FNHDT and CDR2 SITEND. Overall study results and their limits: Lesional scalp, especially in alopecia totalis/universalis, showed higher clonality and more expanded CD8+ clones than normal scalp, suggesting antigenic drive. Shared TCR sequences between patients were less evident than in mice, which may be partly attributable to HLA diversity in the patient population. Unlike mouse skin, where gammadelta T cells dominate, normal human skin contains resident alphabeta T cells that get sequenced too, which complicates analysis of the scalp TCR repertoire.

The sample was skin, taken at week 6. The receptor comes from a C3H/HeJ mouse with alopecia areata. The strain's MHC haplotype is H2-k. The chain was built from TRBV19 and TRBJ2-3; 9 bases in between match TRBD2. The CDR3 bases that were read are TGTGCCAGCAGAAGCCGGGACTGGGTTGCAGAA. Translated, this is CASRSRDWVAE. The full CDR3 sequence reads CASRSRDWVAETLYF.